The 9 T cell receptor beta chains in this list originate from one sample, sequenced in a study of T cell repertoires in cytomegalovirus infection. TCRdb used MiXCR to reprocess the reads, holding one entry per CDR3 protein. Of hundreds of thousands of distinct CDR3 sequences listed, 15% to 20% were seen once; the top ten hold 12%. Sequencing was carried out using PBMCs. These TCRs come from a human donor in good health (CMV status not recorded). Some clones in this sample may be carry-over from other donors' samples.

This clonotype was recorded at least ten times. The rearrangement uses TRBV28 and TRBJ2-1; TRBD1 might be the D (6 bases). CDR3 length: 16 amino acids. V was cut by 1 base and J by 6 bases, with 16 bases left in between. Germline CDR1 reads MDHEN; CDR2 reads SYDVKM. CDR3: CASSLLDSPLRNEQFF. CDR3 sequence (DNA): TGTGCCAGCAGTTTATTGGACAGCCCACTACGCAATGAGCAGTTCTTC.

This clonotype was observed a handful of times. The rearrangement joins TRBV12-3 or TRBV12-4 to TRBJ2-6; 8 bases align to TRBD1. The junction had 10 bases not matched to a gene; V was cut back by 6 bases and J by 0 bases. This CDR3 has 18 amino acids. The CDR3 region is CASRLADREPSGANVLTF. The CDR3 DNA is TGTGCCAGCAGATTGGCGGACAGGGAGCCCTCTGGGGCCAACGTCCTGACTTTC.

The rearrangement joins TRBV5-1 to TRBJ2-7; D not resolved. Germline V gene lookup returns CDR1 SGHRS and CDR2 YFSETQ. This CDR3 spans 14 amino acids. V was cut by 4 bases and J by 4 bases, with 15 bases left in between. CDR3 sequence reads: CASSLTEPKYEQYF. CDR3 nucleotide sequence: TGCGCCAGCAGCCTGACGGAACCGAAATACGAGCAGTACTTC.

The sample holds many counts of this clonotype. The chain recombines TRBV6-1 with TRBJ2-7; D is tentatively TRBD1 or TRBD2 (5 bases each). Germline V lookup: CDR1 MNHNS, CDR2 SASEGT. V lost 5 bases to trimming and J lost 2 bases, with 22 bases between them. CDR3 size: 17 residues. The CDR3 loop reads CASSPSYRGEITYEQYF. DNA of the CDR3: TGTGCCAGCAGTCCGAGTTACCGAGGGGAGATAACCTACGAGCAGTACTTC.

The chain uses TRBV2 and TRBJ1-5, with 9 bases matching TRBD1. Germline-derived CDR1 and CDR2 are SNHLY and FYNNEI. The CDR3 is made up of 14 amino acids. With V trimmed by 6 bases and J by 6 bases, 6 bases remained unmatched. CDR3 loop: CASSDGQGTQPQHF. The CDR3 nucleotides read TGTGCCAGCAGCGACGGACAGGGGACTCAGCCCCAGCATTTT.

This clonotype was seen a few times. The CDR3 nucleotides are TGTGCCAGCAGTCCCCCCGGACAGGGGGCTGGATCAACTAATGAAAAACTGTTTTTT. Translated: CASSPPGQGAGSTNEKLFF. The V and J genes are TRBV12-3 or TRBV12-4 and TRBJ1-4; TRBD1 matches at 11 bases. V gave up 5 bases and J gave up 0 bases; unmatched junction bases: 11. The CDR3 contains 19 residues.

This clonotype was detected many times. The chain employs TRBV6-1 and TRBJ1-1; TRBD1 matches at 9 bases. The CDR3 runs to 12 residues. Per the germline V gene, CDR1 is MNHNS and CDR2 is SASEGT. The trim removed 5 bases at V and 11 bases at J, leaving 6 bases unmatched. The DNA for the CDR3 is TGTGCCAGCAGTTTACAGGGGGCCAGGGCTTTCTTT. Protein sequence: CASSLQGARAFF.

This clonotype was detected ten times or more. The rearrangement links TRBV24-1 to TRBJ2-3; tentative D call: TRBD1 (5 bases). Germline CDR1 and CDR2: KGHDR and SFDVKD. V lost 9 bases, J lost 4 bases, and 13 bases lay in between. This CDR3 comprises 13 residues. The CDR3 region is CATQTDSSDTQYF. The CDR3 DNA reads TGTGCCACCCAAACCGACAGCTCAGATACGCAGTATTTT.

V and J are TRBV7-6 and TRBJ1-6, with D possibly matching TRBD1 (5 bases). The CDR3 extends over 15 amino acids. Germline V CDR1 and CDR2: SGHVS, FNYEAQ. The V and J ends lost 5 bases and 8 bases respectively, with 16 bases between them. CDR3 residues: CASSPEGQGYSPLHF. The DNA for the CDR3 is TGTGCCAGCAGCCCAGAGGGCCAGGGTTATTCACCCCTCCACTTT.